The 28 T cell receptor beta chains listed next were all sequenced from one sample in a study of graft-versus-host responses after intestinal transplantation. These TCRs are of unknown antigen specificity. Using immunoSEQ multiplex PCR, the repertoire was profiled, and TCRdb retains in-frame clones only, with some absent. The sample has 60,000 to 75,000 clones, around 89% seen once. This sample comprised unstimulated CD8+ T cells sorted from spleen or lymph node cells, obtained before intestinal transplant. These TCRs come from a human donor who received an intestinal transplant.

This chain joins TRBV28 and TRBJ2-1; TRBD1 matches at 9 bases. Trimming cost V 5 bases and J 4 bases; bases outside gene matches: 6. There are 15 residues in the CDR3. Germline lookup yields CDR1 MDHEN and CDR2 SYDVKM. Written as DNA, the CDR3 is TGTGCCAGCAGTCTACAGGGGGCTCATTACAATGAGCAGTTCTTC. Amino acids: CASSLQGAHYNEQFF.

The CDR3 region is CASSAGDTQYF. CDR3 bases: TGTGCCAGCTCCGCGGGGGATACGCAGTATTTT. J is TRBJ2-3 and V is TRBV27; D possibly corresponds to TRBD2 (6 bases). The CDR3 covers 11 residues. Germline V gene sequence: CDR1 MNHEY, CDR2 SMNVEV (reference sequence). Trimming pared 8 bases from V and 6 bases from J, leaving 9 bases between.

V is TRBV6-6 and J is TRBJ1-5; 8 bases are shared with TRBD1. CDR1 is MNHNY and CDR2 is SVGAGI in the germline V gene (reference sequence). V dropped 4 bases and J dropped 2; count of bases not matched to a gene: 4. The CDR3 is 15 residues long. CDR3 in DNA: TGTGCCAGCAGTTGGACAGGGAGGGGCAATCAGCCCCAGCATTTT. Translation: CASSWTGRGNQPQHF.

In DNA form, the CDR3 reads TGTGCCAGCAGCCGGACAGGGGAACACGATGAGCAGTTCTTC. It codes for CASSRTGEHDEQFF. The chain recombines TRBV7-2 with TRBJ2-1, with 9 bases fitting TRBD1. The junction had 7 bases not matched to a gene; V was cut back by 5 bases and J by 8 bases. This CDR3 spans 14 amino acids. CDR1 SGHTA and CDR2 FQGNSA come from the germline V gene.

The genes are TRBV27 and TRBJ1-2; D is undetermined. Trimming left V 2 bases short and J 4 bases short, with 17 bases between. CDR3 length equals 16 residues. The germline V gene has CDR1 MNHEY and CDR2 SMNVEV (reference sequence). CDR3 bases: TGTGCCAGCAGTTTAAGTGGTGGCGGCCAGTTCTATGGCTACACCTTC. This sequence encodes CASSLSGGGQFYGYTF.

This clone appeared once. The chain carries TRBV9 and TRBJ2-1; 13 nucleotides match TRBD2. V dropped 3 bases and J dropped 8; count of bases not matched to a gene: 8. This CDR3 comprises 16 residues. The germline V gene has CDR1 SGDLS and CDR2 YYNGEE. CDR3 coding DNA: TGTGCCAGCAGCGAGGGGACTAGCGGGATCAACGATGAGCAGTTCTTC. Translated: CASSEGTSGINDEQFF.

The V gene is TRBV10-2, the J gene TRBJ2-7, with D perhaps matching TRBD2 (5 bases). Germline CDR1 reads WSHSY; CDR2 reads SAAADI. The CDR3 contains 14 residues. Trimming removed 10 bases from V and 4 bases from J, with 20 bases in between. CDR3 nucleotides: TGCGCCATCTCGCCCCGGGTAGGAGGTTACGAGCAGTACTTC. Protein: CAISPRVGGYEQYF.

This chain links TRBV2 with TRBJ1-1; perhaps TRBD1 as D (6 bases). Between the trimmed V and J ends, which lost 11 bases and 1 base, there was a span of 14 bases. The CDR3 has 13 residues. CDR1 is SNHLY and CDR2 is FYNNEI in the germline V gene. CDR3 region: CAGPQGSNTEAFF. CDR3 bases: TGTGCCGGGCCACAGGGCTCGAACACTGAAGCTTTCTTT.

The chain has TRBV7-8 and TRBJ2-2; 8 nucleotides line up with TRBD1. V shed 4 bases, J shed 5 bases, and the junction held 9 bases outside the gene matches. Germline V gives CDR1 SGHVS, CDR2 FQNEAQ. The CDR3 runs to 16 residues. The CDR3 sequence is CASSSIDRGLTGELFF. CDR3 coding DNA: TGTGCCAGCAGCTCTATAGACAGGGGTCTTACCGGGGAGCTGTTTTTT.

The V and J genes are TRBV10-3 and TRBJ2-1; 10 bases line up with TRBD1. This CDR3 spans 21 amino acids. Germline-derived CDR1 and CDR2 are ENHRY and SYGVKD. V lost 2 bases and J lost 0; bases outside the gene matches: 16. The CDR3 nucleotides are TGTGCCATCAGTGAGCCCTTGACAGGGGGCCTCAGTTATAGCTCCTACAATGAGCAGTTCTTC. Its translation: CAISEPLTGGLSYSSYNEQFF.

The V call is TRBV19, the J call TRBJ2-7; tentatively, D is TRBD2 (6 bases). Trimming shortened V by 3 bases and J by 2 bases, and 11 bases separated the two germline ends. Germline CDR1 is LNHDA and CDR2 is SQIVND (reference sequence). The length of the CDR3 is 14 residues. CDR3 nucleotides: TGTGCCAGTAGTATTGGAGGGGCCCCCTACGAGCAGTACTTC. Its protein is CASSIGGAPYEQYF.

The chain couples TRBV4-2 to TRBJ2-1; 15 nucleotides line up with TRBD2. Trimming removed 0 bases from V and 7 bases from J; junction bases left unmatched: 4. The germline gives CDR1 LGHNA, CDR2 YNFKEQ. The CDR3 contains 17 residues. CDR3 in amino acids: CASSQEGTSGGQNEQFF. The CDR3 region has the DNA TGTGCCAGCAGCCAAGAGGGGACTAGCGGGGGGCAGAATGAGCAGTTCTTC.

This clone was seen a few times. This chain joins TRBV19 and TRBJ2-7, with 10 bases matching TRBD2. The CDR3 consists of 15 residues. Trimming took 3 bases from V and 3 from J; bases not matched to a gene: 5. In germline, CDR1 is LNHDA, CDR2 SQIVND (reference sequence). The DNA of the CDR3 is TGTGCCAGTAGTATGTGGGCTAGCGGGGGCTACGAGCAGTACTTC. Translating gives CASSMWASGGYEQYF.

This clone showed up just once. The chain's CDR3 is CASRSGTGFGYTF. The CDR3 DNA sequence: TGTGCCAGCAGGTCCGGGACAGGGTTTGGCTACACCTTC. The V gene is TRBV6-5, the J gene TRBJ1-2; 9 bases map to TRBD1. After removal of 6 bases from V and 7 bases from J, the junction contained 6 bases not matched to a gene. The CDR3 totals 13 residues. CDR1 and CDR2 (germline): MNHEY, SVGAGI.

V and J are TRBV6-6 and TRBJ1-2, with a possible D match to TRBD1 (6 bases). Trimming removed 6 bases at V and 1 base at J, with 12 bases between. The V gene's germline CDR1 is MNHNY and CDR2 SVGAGI (reference sequence). The CDR3 extends over 14 amino acids. Here the CDR3 DNA reads TGTGCCAGCAGCTTGCAGGGGAGTAACTATGGCTACACCTTC. Translation gives CASSLQGSNYGYTF.

The CDR3: CASSPQTGGLTEAFF. The CDR3 coding sequence is TGTGCCAGCAGCCCACAGACAGGGGGCTTGACTGAAGCTTTCTTT. The V gene is TRBV9, the J gene TRBJ1-1, with 10 bases aligning to TRBD1. Looked up from germline, CDR1 is SGDLS and CDR2 is YYNGEE. The CDR3 totals 15 residues. The V and J ends lost 4 bases and 5 bases, in that order; junction bases with no gene match: 8. The entire variable domain, with the rest obtained from reference TRBV9 and TRBJ1-1, is as follows: DSGVTQTPKHLITATGQRVTLRCSPRSGDLSVYWYQQSLDQGLQFLIQYYNGEERAKGNILERFSAQQFPDLHSELNLSSLELGDSALYFCASSPQTGGLTEAFFGQGTRLTVV.

The V gene is TRBV28, the J gene TRBJ2-7; D may be TRBD2 (5 bases). There are 14 residues in the CDR3. Trimming removed 6 bases at V and 2 bases at J, with 14 bases between. CDR1 is MDHEN and CDR2 is SYDVKM in the germline V gene. The CDR3 DNA follows: TGTGCCAGCAGCCTCCCGGACGGGACCTACGAGCAGTACTTC. The encoded protein is CASSLPDGTYEQYF. Complete variable domain (other parts from reference TRBV28 and TRBJ2-7): DVKVTQSSRYLVKRTGEKVFLECVQDMDHENMFWYRQDPGLGLRLIYFSYDVKMKEKGDIPEGYSVSREKKERFSLILESASTNQTSMYLCASSLPDGTYEQYFGPGTRLTVT.

The J gene is TRBJ2-1, the V gene TRBV27, with D perhaps matching TRBD1 (6 bases). The CDR3 sequence is 14 residues long. With 7 bases removed from V and 6 bases from J, the gap between germline ends came to 16 bases. CDR1 and CDR2 from the germline V gene are MNHEY and SMNVEV (reference sequence). Written as DNA, the CDR3 is TGTGCCAGCACTCGATTAGGGGGTGTCAATGAGCAGTTCTTC. This sequence encodes CASTRLGGVNEQFF.

CDR3 residues: CASTLIEGEAFF. In DNA form, the CDR3 reads TGTGCCAGCACCCTAATCGAGGGAGAAGCTTTCTTT. The chain employs TRBV2 and TRBJ1-1; D is unresolved. CDR1 is SNHLY, CDR2 FYNNEI, per germline. The CDR3 consists of 12 residues. Between the trimmed V and J ends, which lost 7 bases and 8 bases, there was a span of 14 bases.

CDR3 protein: CASSQRSRDQPQHF. CDR3 DNA sequence: TGTGCCAGCAGTCAGAGGTCACGGGATCAGCCCCAGCATTTT. This chain joins TRBV2 and TRBJ1-5, with unresolved D. The CDR3 contains 14 residues. V lost 5 bases and J 5 bases, leaving 13 bases between the germline ends. CDR1 is SNHLY, CDR2 FYNNEI, per germline.

The chain employs TRBV28 and TRBJ2-4; maybe TRBD2 (6 bases). Per the germline V gene, CDR1 is MDHEN and CDR2 is SYDVKM. The CDR3 consists of 13 residues. V gave up 6 bases and J gave up 8 bases, with 14 bases separating them. The CDR3: CASSQVWGDIQYF. Written as DNA, the CDR3 is TGTGCCAGCAGCCAGGTGTGGGGGGACATTCAGTACTTC.

The chain employs TRBV19 and TRBJ1-5, with TRBD1 matching 8 bases. This CDR3 spans 17 amino acids. V dropped 3 bases and J dropped 6; count of bases not matched to a gene: 13. CDR1 LNHDA and CDR2 SQIVND come from the germline V gene (reference sequence). The CDR3 spells CASSISDRVERGQPQHF. As DNA, the CDR3 is TGTGCCAGTAGTATTTCGGACAGGGTGGAGAGAGGTCAGCCCCAGCATTTT.

The J gene is TRBJ2-6, the V gene TRBV9, with 7 bases matching TRBD1. The CDR3 length is 17 residues. Germline-derived CDR1 and CDR2 are SGDLS and YYNGEE. V dropped 6 bases and J dropped 0; count of bases not matched to a gene: 9. The CDR3 spells CASTLGQLSSGANVLTF. For the CDR3, the DNA is TGTGCCAGCACCCTGGGACAGTTGAGCTCTGGGGCCAACGTCCTGACTTTC.

In this sample, this clone turned up once. The CDR3: CSARKEKDRAGYNEQFF. The CDR3 DNA reads TGCAGCGCGCGAAAAGAAAAGGACAGGGCGGGATACAATGAGCAGTTCTTC. The chain employs TRBV29-1 and TRBJ2-1; TRBD1 aligns across 8 bases. Unmatched junction bases numbered 18, after V lost 7 bases and J lost 4 bases. This CDR3 is 17 amino acids long. Per the germline V gene, CDR1 is SQVTM and CDR2 is ANQGSEA.

This clone was recorded a few times. This chain joins TRBV15 and TRBJ2-7; D perhaps matches TRBD2 (5 bases). The CDR3 has 14 amino acids. Between the trimmed V and J ends, which lost 5 bases and 3 bases, there was a span of 14 bases. The germline gives CDR1 LNHNV, CDR2 YYDKDF (reference sequence). CDR3 DNA sequence: TGTGCCACCAGCCACGGAAGAGGACTCTACGAGCAGTACTTC. It encodes CATSHGRGLYEQYF.

The chain joins TRBV4-1 to TRBJ1-3; D unclear. Germline V gene lookup returns CDR1 MGHRA and CDR2 YSYEKL. V was cut by 1 base and J by 10 bases, with 8 bases left in between. This CDR3 region has 12 residues. The CDR3 coding sequence is TGCGCCAGCAGCCAAGGAGCGGGGACCATATATTTT. It translates to CASSQGAGTIYF.

The chain has TRBV11-2 and TRBJ2-6, with a tentative D call TRBD2 (5 bases). V was pared by 1 base and J by 2 bases, with 18 bases between. CDR1 and CDR2 from the germline V gene are SGHAT and FQNNGV. This CDR3 is 19 amino acids long. The CDR3 nucleotides are TGTGCCAGCAGCTTAGCTGATTCCGGACTTCGACCTGGGGCCAACGTCCTGACTTTC. Protein product: CASSLADSGLRPGANVLTF.

V usage is TRBV19 and J usage is TRBJ2-2, with D possibly being TRBD2 (6 bases). Per germline, CDR1 LNHDA and CDR2 SQIVND (reference sequence). Between the trimmed V and J ends, which lost 6 bases and 6 bases, there was a span of 20 bases. The CDR3 is 16 amino acids. CDR3 amino acids: CASSFGAGLVPGELFF. CDR3 sequence (DNA): TGTGCCAGTAGCTTTGGGGCGGGACTCGTTCCCGGGGAGCTGTTTTTT.